Reported below is one T cell receptor (beta chain). The TCR beta CDR3 regions underwent amplification using RNA transcripts as the source. Initially, a first-round RT-PCR of the TCR CDR3 employed the HTBI primer set. TCRdb passed the multiplex PCR reads through MiXCR, listing each CDR3 protein once. The table has roughly 500,000 distinct CDR3 sequences, over 45% seen once; the top ten hold 44%. Trimming removed 7 bases at V and 0 bases at J, with 15 bases between. This CDR3 is 15 amino acids long. Germline-derived CDR1 and CDR2 are LGHNA and YNFKEQ. This sample stems from a study of T cells in Graves' hyperthyroidism and ophthalmopathy.

V gene TRBV4-2 combines with J gene TRBJ1-1, with D tentatively TRBD1 (5 bases). This clonotype was sampled from an adult woman with Graves' disease, either hyperthyroidism or ophthalmopathy (not recorded which). Sequencing was performed on peripheral blood or thyroid tissue (not recorded which). CDR3 DNA sequence: TGTGCCAGCATCCGACAGACTTTCATGAACACTGAAGCTTTCTTT. Amino acid sequence: CASIRQTFMNTEAFF.